This T cell receptor (beta chain) was retrieved from a study of shared clonotypes between healthy human individuals. The V and J ends lost 7 bases and 4 bases respectively, with 16 bases between them. Per the germline V gene, CDR1 is SEHNR and CDR2 is FQNEAQ (reference sequence). This CDR3 is 14 amino acids long. Study conclusions and caveats: Only blood underwent sampling, and tissue repertoires likely differ.

A note on this clone: Its antigen is undetermined.

Naivety among CD8 cells was defined by CD45RO negativity and positive CCR7 selection, thereby excluding terminally differentiated effector memory CD45RA+ cells. It was across several immunoSEQ plates that each subset's genomic DNA was evenly split. TCRdb's table, derived via immunoSEQ multiplex PCR, lists solely in-frame clones and lacks some. The repertoire has around 2,000,000 clones, about 92% of them found once; the top ten carry roughly 1.8%. The chain is built from TRBV7-9 and TRBJ1-1, with a weak D call TRBD1 (5 bases). The sequencing input was naive CD8+ T cells from PBMCs. This receptor was identified in a man aged 18 to 35 in good health. Some clones in this sample may be carry-over from other donors' samples. As DNA, the CDR3 is TGTGCCAGCATAAGCACACGGGACGGCACTGAAGCTTTCTTT. It encodes CASISTRDGTEAFF.